The rows below give T cell receptor beta chains drawn from one sample of a study of blood T cell repertoires in COVID-19. TCRdb keeps only in-frame clones here, not all; method: immunoSEQ multiplex PCR. The sample lists 260,000 or so clones; about 80% were seen once. Sequenced input: PBMCs or T cells enriched from blood (not recorded which). The receptors here all came from a woman aged 40 to 50 who had been exposed to COVID-19. Both conserved end residues are part of each CDR3. The D gene is left open where the match is weak. Not all rows give a size; the values are once, few, many and, for expanded clones, a class.

j_call d_call clone_size v_call cdr3_nt cdr3_aa
TRBJ2-7 TRBD1 NA TRBV11-2 TGTGCCAGCAGCTTAGATTACGGGACAGGGGTCGAGCAGTACTTC CASSLDYGTGVEQYF
TRBJ2-1 TRBD2 NA TRBV19 TGTGCCAGTAGTGCATGGACTAGCGGCAATGAGCAGTTCTTC CASSAWTSGNEQFF
TRBJ2-7 TRBD1 NA TRBV27 TGTGCCAGCAGTTTAAAGTGGAGGACAGGGAGCTCCTACGAGCAGTACTTC CASSLKWRTGSSYEQYF
TRBJ1-4 NA NA TRBV6-5 TGTGCCAGCAACACAGGGAAAAAACTGTTTTTT CASNTGKKLFF
TRBJ1-4 TRBD1 NA TRBV5-1 TGCGCCAGCAGCTTCACAGGGGGGGTAAAACTGTTTTTT CASSFTGGVKLFF
TRBJ1-6 NA once TRBV19 TGTGCCAGTGATACCGTGGACAGTACAAATTCACCCCTCCACTTT CASDTVDSTNSPLHF
TRBJ2-3 TRBD2 NA TRBV11-2 TGTGCCAGCAGGCCCCCGGGACTAGCGGCAGATACGCAGTATTTT CASRPPGLAADTQYF
TRBJ2-1 TRBD2 NA TRBV4-3 TGCGCCAGCAGCCGAATAGCGGGGGGGCCCTACAATGAGCAGTTCTTC CASSRIAGGPYNEQFF
TRBJ1-1 NA NA TRBV5-1 TGCGCCAGCAGCTTGGAGGGACACACGAACACTGAAGCTTTCTTT CASSLEGHTNTEAFF
TRBJ1-1 NA once TRBV19 TGTGCCAGTAGTATAGCGGGGAGTCGGACTGAAGCTTTCTTT CASSIAGSRTEAFF
TRBJ2-3 TRBD2 NA TRBV4-2 TGTGCCAGCAGCCAACCCCATAGCGGGGGACTCACAGATACGCAGTATTTT CASSQPHSGGLTDTQYF
TRBJ1-1 NA NA TRBV4-2 TGTGCCAGCAGCCAAGCAGGGAAGGTGGACACTGAAGCTTTCTTT CASSQAGKVDTEAFF
TRBJ2-7 NA NA TRBV11-1 TGTGCCAGCAGCTTAAACGGTTACTACGAGCAGTACTTC CASSLNGYYEQYF
TRBJ2-2 TRBD2 NA TRBV18 TGTGCCAGCTCACCTGCTAGCGGCCCGGGGGGGACCGGGGAGCTGTTTTTT CASSPASGPGGTGELFF
TRBJ2-5 TRBD1 NA TRBV28 TGTGCCAGCAGCCTTAAGGGGGCTTGGGAGACCCAGTACTTC CASSLKGAWETQYF
TRBJ2-3 TRBD2 NA TRBV7-9 TGTGCCAGCAGCTTAACTACGGGGGGAGGCGCAGATACGCAGTATTTT CASSLTTGGGADTQYF
TRBJ1-2 TRBD1 NA TRBV5-5 TGTGCCAGCAGCTTAGCCGGGACAGTCTATGGCTACACCTTC CASSLAGTVYGYTF
TRBJ1-6 NA NA TRBV18 TGTGCCAGCTCAGATAGTAGAAATTCACCCCTCCACTTT CASSDSRNSPLHF
TRBJ2-1 NA NA TRBV6-5 TGTGCCAGCATTTCGCGTGATAGCTCCTACAATGAGCAGTTCTTC CASISRDSSYNEQFF
TRBJ2-2 TRBD2 NA TRBV24-1 TGTGCCACCAGTGATTTTTCGGGGCTAGCGGGGCCCTCCGGGGAGCTGTTTTTT CATSDFSGLAGPSGELFF
TRBJ1-2 TRBD1 NA TRBV28 TGTGCCAGCAGTCCCACAGGGGAGGCTAACTATGGCTACACCTTC CASSPTGEANYGYTF
TRBJ1-5 TRBD1 NA TRBV19 TGTGCCAGTAGGAGTGGGACAGGGAGAAATCAGCCCCAGCATTTT CASRSGTGRNQPQHF
TRBJ1-5 NA NA TRBV28 TGTGCCAGCAGTTTATCTCAGAGGGTTCAGCCCCAGCATTTT CASSLSQRVQPQHF
TRBJ2-4 NA few TRBV19 TGTGCCAGTAGTACAGGGGAGGGCGGCATTCAGTACTTC CASSTGEGGIQYF
TRBJ1-6 NA NA TRBV6-5 TGTGCCAGCAGTTACGGACAGTTCTATAATTCACCCCTCCACTTT CASSYGQFYNSPLHF
TRBJ1-5 NA NA TRBV5-1 TGCGCCAGCAGCTTGGACGGGGGGGCGGGTCAGCCCCAGCATTTT CASSLDGGAGQPQHF
TRBJ2-2 TRBD1 few TRBV11-2 TGTGCCAGCAGCTTACAGGGGGCCACCGGGGAGCTGTTTTTT CASSLQGATGELFF
TRBJ2-5 NA NA TRBV7-8 TGTGCCAGCAACGAGGGGGATTGGGAGACCCAGTACTTC CASNEGDWETQYF
TRBJ2-4 TRBD1 NA TRBV6-2/TRBV6-3 TGTGCCAGCAGTGATTTTCCCGGGACAGGGATCGGGGACATTCAGTACTTC CASSDFPGTGIGDIQYF
TRBJ2-7 NA NA TRBV5-1 TGCGCCAGCAGCTGGGGGGAAGGATCCTACGAGCAGTACTTC CASSWGEGSYEQYF
TRBJ1-5 TRBD1 once TRBV4-2 TGTGCCAGCAGCCAAGATCCCGGGACAGGAGATCAGCCCCAGCATTTT CASSQDPGTGDQPQHF
TRBJ1-2 NA few TRBV6-1 TGTGCCAGCAGTGAAGCGGGGACTTATGGCTACACCTTC CASSEAGTYGYTF
TRBJ2-4 NA NA TRBV3-1/TRBV3-2 TGTGCCAGCAGCCCCCTGGGCGAAAGGATCATTCAGTACTTC CASSPLGERIIQYF
TRBJ1-6 TRBD1 NA TRBV10-3 TGTGCCATCAGTGTCGGGGACAGGGCTTCACCCCTCCACTTT CAISVGDRASPLHF
TRBJ2-7 TRBD1 NA TRBV2 TGTGCCAGCAGTACTCAAGGACAGGGGAGGTACGAGCAGTACTTC CASSTQGQGRYEQYF
TRBJ2-3 NA NA TRBV20-1 TGCAGTGCTAGTGGCGGCTCCACAGATACGCAGTATTTT CSASGGSTDTQYF
TRBJ1-2 NA few TRBV19 TGTGCCAGTAGTATAAGGGGGAACTATGGCTACACCTTC CASSIRGNYGYTF
TRBJ1-6 NA NA TRBV30 TGTGCCTGGAGTGAAGGGGCTTATTCACCCCTCCACTTT CAWSEGAYSPLHF
TRBJ1-2 TRBD1 NA TRBV24-1 TGTGCCACCAGTGTCGAGGGGGCGGGCTACACCTTC CATSVEGAGYTF
TRBJ2-1 TRBD2 NA TRBV5-1 TGCGCCAGCAGCTGGTCCGGGACTAGCCTTACCAATGAGCAGTTCTTC CASSWSGTSLTNEQFF
TRBJ1-1 NA NA TRBV7-3 TGTGCCAGCAGCTTAAAGGGGGTCCCAAGGGGAACTGAAGCTTTCTTT CASSLKGVPRGTEAFF
TRBJ1-5 NA NA TRBV27 TGTGCCAGCAGCTCTTTTAGCAATCAGCCCCAGCATTTT CASSSFSNQPQHF
TRBJ2-1 TRBD2 NA TRBV11-1 TGTGCCAGCAGCTTAGTGCGGGGGGGCCCAAAGGAGCAGTTCTTC CASSLVRGGPKEQFF
TRBJ1-1 NA NA TRBV3-1/TRBV3-2 TGTGCCAGCAGCCAAGAACGAGGAAGGAACACTGAAGCTTTCTTT CASSQERGRNTEAFF
TRBJ1-2 TRBD1 NA TRBV6-5 TGTGCCAGCACCCGACAGGGGTATGGCTACACCTTC CASTRQGYGYTF
TRBJ2-3 NA NA TRBV2 TGTGCCAGCACCCTTGAGACAGTTGATACGCAGTATTTT CASTLETVDTQYF
TRBJ1-2 NA NA TRBV10-3 TGTGCCATCAGCGAGGACAGCTATGGCTACACCTTC CAISEDSYGYTF
TRBJ2-5 NA NA TRBV10-3 TGTGCCATCAGTGAGTCGGGGCAGGGGATCGGGAAGACCCAGTACTTC CAISESGQGIGKTQYF
TRBJ2-2 TRBD1 NA TRBV2 TGTGCCAGCTCGGACAGGAACCCTGCGAACACCGGGGAGCTGTTTTTT CASSDRNPANTGELFF
TRBJ1-2 TRBD1 NA TRBV4-3 TGCGCCAGCAGCCCTGAGGAGACAGGGACCTACGGCTACACCTTC CASSPEETGTYGYTF
TRBJ2-5 TRBD2 many TRBV9 TGTGCCAGCAGCGTAGGGCCTAGCGGGGTGCAAGAGACCCAGTACTTC CASSVGPSGVQETQYF
TRBJ2-1 NA once TRBV4-3 TGCGCCAGCAGCCAAGACGGATGGTTGGGGGCGCGGGTTAATGAGCAGTTCTTC CASSQDGWLGARVNEQFF
TRBJ2-7 TRBD1 NA TRBV18 TGTGCCAGCTCACCCGGACAGGGGGATTCCTACGAGCAGTACTTC CASSPGQGDSYEQYF
TRBJ1-5 NA NA TRBV6-1 TGTGCCAGCAGTGAAGGCCCCTCGGGTTATCAGCCCCAGCATTTT CASSEGPSGYQPQHF
TRBJ1-2 NA NA TRBV27 TGTGCCAGCAGTTTATGGAGAGACAGAGACATCTATGGCTACACCTTC CASSLWRDRDIYGYTF
TRBJ1-5 NA NA TRBV10-1 TGCGCCACCCTGAGAGCCTCGGGGGACGGGGATCAGCCCCAGCATTTT CATLRASGDGDQPQHF
TRBJ2-7 TRBD2 once TRBV5-4 TGTGCCAGCAGCAGAGGAGTAGCGGGGATGTACGAGCAGTACTTC CASSRGVAGMYEQYF
TRBJ1-2 TRBD1 NA TRBV6-5 TGTGCCAGCAGTTTAACAGGGGAAGAGGGCTATGGCTACACCTTC CASSLTGEEGYGYTF
TRBJ2-7 TRBD2 NA TRBV6-1 TGTGCCAGCAGTGAAATGGGGCTAGCGGGCACCCGTAGAGGCTACGAGCAGTACTTC CASSEMGLAGTRRGYEQYF
TRBJ1-2 NA few TRBV12-3/TRBV12-4 TGTGCCAGCACCACGACTGACCTCTATGGCTACACCTTC CASTTTDLYGYTF